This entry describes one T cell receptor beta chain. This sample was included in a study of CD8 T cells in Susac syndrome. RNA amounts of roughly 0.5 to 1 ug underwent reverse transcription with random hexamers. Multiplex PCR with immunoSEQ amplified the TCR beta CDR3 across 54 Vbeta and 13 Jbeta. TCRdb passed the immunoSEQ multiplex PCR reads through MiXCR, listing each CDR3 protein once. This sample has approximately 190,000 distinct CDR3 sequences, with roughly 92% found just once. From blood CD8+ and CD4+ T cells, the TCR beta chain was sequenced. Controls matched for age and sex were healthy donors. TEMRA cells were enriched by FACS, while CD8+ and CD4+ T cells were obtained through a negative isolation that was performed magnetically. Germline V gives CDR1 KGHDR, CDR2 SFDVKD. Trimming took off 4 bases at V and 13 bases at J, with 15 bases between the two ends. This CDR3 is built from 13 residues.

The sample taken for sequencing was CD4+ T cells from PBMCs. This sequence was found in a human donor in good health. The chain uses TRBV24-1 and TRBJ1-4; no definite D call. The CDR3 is CATSEPKGPRLFF. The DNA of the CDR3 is TGTGCCACCAGTGAACCCAAGGGCCCCCGACTGTTTTTT.